The 16 T cell receptor beta chains in this list originate from one sample, sequenced in a study of CD8 T cells in ankylosing spondylitis. TCRdb called the 5' RACE reads again in MiXCR, with one record for every CDR3 protein. Found here are about 89,000 distinct CDR3 sequences, roughly 27% of them singletons; the top ten hold roughly 59%. Sequencing used blood, either unsorted or a sorted T cell fraction (not recorded which). These receptors originate from a male donor with ankylosing spondylitis or in good health (not recorded which).

This chain connects TRBV5-5 to TRBJ2-6; D uncertain. Germline CDR1 is SGHKS and CDR2 is YYEKEE (reference sequence). This CDR3 is built from 16 residues. V gave up 0 bases and J gave up 2 bases, with 9 bases separating them. CDR3 in DNA: TGTGCCAGCAGCTTGGATCGTACACCTGGGGCCAACGTCCTGACTTTC. It codes for CASSLDRTPGANVLTF.

This clonotype was counted a few times. Here the CDR3 reads CASSRDPSGANVLTF. CDR3 sequence (DNA): TGTGCCAGCAGCCGGGACCCCTCTGGGGCCAACGTCCTGACTTTC. The chain has TRBV5-6 and TRBJ2-6; the D call may be TRBD1 or TRBD2 (5 bases each). Trimming cost V 4 bases and J 0 bases, with 8 bases left between them. Per germline, CDR1 SGHDT and CDR2 YYEEEE. CDR3 size: 15 residues.

The genes are TRBV12-3 or TRBV12-4 and TRBJ2-7; 8 bases fit TRBD2. The CDR3 loop spans 15 amino acids. V was pared by 3 bases and J by 5 bases, with 9 bases of the junction left unmatched. CDR3 DNA: TGTGCCAGCAGTTTGATAGGACTAGCTGACGACGAGCAGTACTTC. Amino acids: CASSLIGLADDEQYF.

The rearrangement uses TRBV20-1 and TRBJ1-1, with D tentatively TRBD1 (5 bases). Germline V CDR1 and CDR2: DFQATT, SNEGSKA (reference sequence). V lost 6 bases, J lost 5 bases, and 13 bases lay in between. CDR3 length equals 12 residues. The CDR3 nucleotides are TGCAGTGCCGTGCCAGGGTTTACTGAAGCTTTCTTT. It codes for CSAVPGFTEAFF.

The chain couples TRBV6-6 to TRBJ2-1; D may be TRBD2 (6 bases). V was clipped by 8 bases and J by 15 bases, with 17 bases between them. Germline V gene lookup returns CDR1 MNHNY and CDR2 SVGAGI (reference sequence). The CDR3 spans 11 residues. CDR3 DNA: TGTGCCAGCCGGGGGACCGGGGTCGGGTTCTTC. Encoded protein: CASRGTGVGFF.

This clonotype was recorded many times. The rearrangement uses TRBV5-1 and TRBJ2-1; no clear D gene. V was pared by 0 bases and J by 4 bases, with 14 bases between. Germline CDR1 SGHRS, CDR2 YFSETQ. The CDR3 runs 16 residues. The CDR3 DNA is TGCGCCAGCAGCTTGGGAGACACATTGATATACAATGAGCAGTTCTTC. Amino acid sequence: CASSLGDTLIYNEQFF.

The chain has TRBV7-2 and TRBJ1-5; D is undetermined. The ends were cut back, 4 bases at V and 3 bases at J, with 7 bases in the middle. The CDR3 covers 13 residues. Germline V lookup: CDR1 SGHTA, CDR2 FQGNSA. DNA of the CDR3: TGTGCCAGCAGCTCCCGCTACAATCAGCCCCAGCATTTT. It yields the protein CASSSRYNQPQHF.

This clonotype was counted many times. The V and J genes are TRBV9 and TRBJ2-1; perhaps TRBD2 as D (5 bases). Germline CDR1 and CDR2: SGDLS and YYNGEE. This CDR3 spans 15 amino acids. V was trimmed by 3 bases and J by 3 bases, leaving 13 bases between them. The CDR3 spells CASSAGVEFYNEQFF. The CDR3 DNA sequence: TGTGCCAGCAGCGCCGGGGTAGAATTCTACAATGAGCAGTTCTTC.

The DNA for the CDR3 is TGCGCCAGCAGCTTGGGAGCAGGGCCCTACGAGCAGTACTTC. This gives the protein CASSLGAGPYEQYF. The rearrangement uses TRBV5-1 and TRBJ2-7, with D possibly being TRBD1 (5 bases). Deletions cut 0 bases from V and 2 bases from J, with 9 bases between. The CDR3 length is 14 residues. Germline V gene lookup returns CDR1 SGHRS and CDR2 YFSETQ.

V gene TRBV4-1 combines with J gene TRBJ2-3; D gene unclear. Trimming removed 2 bases from V and 1 base from J, with 13 bases in between. This CDR3 region has 16 residues. CDR1 is MGHRA, CDR2 YSYEKL, per germline. CDR3 loop: CASSQYPSPGTDTQYF. The CDR3 DNA sequence: TGCGCCAGCAGCCAATACCCCAGCCCCGGCACAGATACGCAGTATTTT.

Many counts were recorded for this clonotype. This chain links TRBV3-1 with TRBJ2-5; 8 bases match TRBD1. Germline trimming cut 4 bases from V and 5 bases from J; bases unmatched to any gene: 6. Germline V gives CDR1 LGHDT, CDR2 YNNKEL (reference sequence). The CDR3 has 14 amino acids. This CDR3 is CASSPRTGMETQYF. CDR3 DNA sequence: TGTGCCAGCAGCCCCCGGACAGGGATGGAGACCCAGTACTTC.

This clonotype was counted ten times or more. This sequence joins TRBV7-2 and TRBJ2-7; maybe TRBD2 (5 bases). This CDR3 spans 15 amino acids. V lost 5 bases and J 3 bases, leaving 17 bases between the germline ends. The germline CDR1 and CDR2 sequences are SGHTA and FQGNSA. The CDR3 sequence is CASSPSGNPIYEQYF. In DNA, the CDR3 is TGTGCCAGCAGCCCATCCGGGAACCCAATCTACGAGCAGTACTTC.

This clonotype came up once. The V gene is TRBV7-6, the J gene TRBJ1-4; 8 nucleotides agree with TRBD1. V gave up 4 bases and J gave up 7 bases; unmatched junction bases: 8. The CDR3 runs to 15 residues. Germline V gene sequence: CDR1 SGHVS, CDR2 FNYEAQ. The CDR3 loop is CASSSIRGRLEKLFF. CDR3 DNA: TGTGCCAGCAGCTCCATCAGGGGGCGCCTTGAAAAACTGTTTTTT.

The rearrangement links TRBV18 to TRBJ2-5, with D uncertain. Looked up from germline, CDR1 is KGHSH and CDR2 is LQKENI. This CDR3 is built from 13 residues. V gave up 2 bases and J gave up 5 bases, with 9 bases separating them. Written as DNA, the CDR3 is TGTGCCAGCTCACCAGAAACGACGGAGACCCAGTACTTC. Its translation: CASSPETTETQYF.

The chain combines TRBV12-3 or TRBV12-4 with TRBJ2-1; 7 nucleotides line up with TRBD1. The CDR3 length is 16 residues. V was clipped by 2 bases and J by 8 bases; unmatched bases: 12. The CDR3 DNA follows: TGTGCCAGCAGTTTATCTTGGGCAGGGGGTAACGATGAGCAGTTCTTC. The encoded protein is CASSLSWAGGNDEQFF.

This chain joins TRBV5-6 and TRBJ2-4, with TRBD2 matching 11 bases. Trimming at V came to 3 bases and at J to 8 bases, leaving 7 bases not matched to a gene. Germline V gene lookup returns CDR1 SGHDT and CDR2 YYEEEE. This CDR3 is built from 15 residues. As DNA, the CDR3 is TGTGCCAGCAGCTATAGCGGGGGGGCTTCGGACATTCAGTACTTC. It encodes CASSYSGGASDIQYF.